This TCR beta chain appears in the sequencing data of a study of blood T cell repertoires in COVID-19 (dated by TCRdb to 2019 to 2021). For the wider study: Collaborator samples came from the United States, Italy and Spain and covered acute and convalescent phases of COVID-19. The material from the prospective study consisted of cDNA or gDNA derived from T cells, B-cell-depleted T cells, or PBMCs. The repertoires were released in a freely available public database meant as a resource for research on the immune response to SARS-CoV-2. Samples were obtained from the ongoing ImmuneRACE study (first 160 participants) and from 1,254 subjects provided by 6 global collaborators. The dataset comprised deeply sampled blood TCRbeta repertoires from subjects exposed to, actively infected with, or recovered from COVID-19. A de-identified subject ID, COVID-19 status, age in years and sex were almost always included in the sample metadata. Where available, HLA class I and class II types were taken from metadata supplied by the sample provider and were not determined by assay-based typing. Overall study outcomes, separate from this receptor: The quantity of clinical and demographic metadata differed by source and by participant and was supplied without curation.

Concerning this clone: What antigen it recognizes has not been identified. No clone much larger than this one lies a single base away; base qualities are absent.

Germline trimming: 5 bases from V, 10 bases from J; junction bases outside gene matches: 9. The CDR3 starts with the cysteine, ends with the phenylalanine, and has 14 residues. Solely the CDR3 DNA is kept, with 42 bases framed from the first base. The CDR1 and CDR2 encoded by the germline V gene (reference sequence) are PRHDT and FYEKMQ. Collaborating institutions collected whole blood in K2EDTA tubes following their own protocols. Collaborator samples were shipped for TCRbeta analysis as frozen whole blood, isolated PBMCs, or DNA extracted from either sample type. TCRbeta CDR3 regions were amplified from genomic DNA by means of the immunoSEQ Assay, a bias-controlled multiplex PCR. In the original analysis: Nucleated cell counts per sample were estimated from amplification of reference gene primers within the assay. To quantify the absolute abundance of each unique TCRbeta CDR3 rearrangement, sequence reads were collapsed and filtered. Productive Simpson clonality was computed per sample as the square root of Simpson's diversity index over productive rearrangements. Sourced from immuneACCESS, this table was stored by TCRdb with only in-frame sequences that have V and J called. A share of the clones is absent; for the studies checked, an unresolved V gene accounts for under half, and the remainder has no known explanation. Clone size and V and J calls were adopted from that table, with D and trimming inferred from the DNA. The sample yields 90,000 to 100,000 clones; approximately 84% were counted once. In total, the top ten clones hold roughly 10% of the sample.

The chain uses TRBV13 and TRBJ1-4, with 8 bases aligning to TRBD1. The origin of this receptor is a woman older than 75 with acute or convalescent COVID-19. Sequenced: peripheral blood. The CDR3 has the sequence CASSTSGGEVKLFF. The DNA sequence follows: TGTGCCAGCAGCACGTCAGGGGGCGAAGTAAAACTGTTTTTT. With the rest looked up from the reference TRBV13 and TRBJ1-4 genes rather than sequenced, the full variable domain is AAGVIQSPRHLIKEKRETATLKCYPIPRHDTVYWYQQGPGQDPQFLISFYEKMQSDKGSIPDRFSAQQFSDYHSELNMSSLELGDSALYFCASSTSGGEVKLFFGSGTQLSVL.